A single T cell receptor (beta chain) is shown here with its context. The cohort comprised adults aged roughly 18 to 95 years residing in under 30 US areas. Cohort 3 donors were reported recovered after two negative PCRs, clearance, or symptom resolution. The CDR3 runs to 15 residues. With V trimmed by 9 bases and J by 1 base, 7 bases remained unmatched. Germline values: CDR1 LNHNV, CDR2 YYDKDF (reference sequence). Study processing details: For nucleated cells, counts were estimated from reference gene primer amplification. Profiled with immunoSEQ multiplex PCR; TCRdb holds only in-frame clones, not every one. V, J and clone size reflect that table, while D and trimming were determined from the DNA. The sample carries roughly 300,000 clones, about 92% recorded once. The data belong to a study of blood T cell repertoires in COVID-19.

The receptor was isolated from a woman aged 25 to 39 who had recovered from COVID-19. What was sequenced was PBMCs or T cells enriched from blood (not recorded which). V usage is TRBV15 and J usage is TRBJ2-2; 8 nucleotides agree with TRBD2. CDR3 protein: CATTHSGENTGELFF. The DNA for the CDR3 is TGTGCCACTACACATAGCGGGGAGAACACCGGGGAGCTGTTTTTT.